The entry below describes one T cell receptor beta chain. Antigen unknown. What was amplified from RNA transcripts were TCR beta CDR3 regions. The HTBI primer set drove a first-round RT-PCR of the TCR CDR3. TCRdb fed the multiplex PCR reads into MiXCR, producing one record per CDR3 protein. This table holds some 490,000 distinct CDR3 sequences, 15% to 20% found once. Germline V CDR1 and CDR2: SQVTM, ANQGSEA. The ends lost 7 bases at V and 4 bases at J; junction bases unmatched: 13. This CDR3 region has 15 residues. Uncontrolled infections, other autoimmune diseases, pregnancy or lactation led to exclusion of patients. Based on clinical symptoms, serum thyroxine and TRAb, thyroid ultrasound and orbital computed tomography, diagnoses were reached. This entry belongs to a study of T cells in Graves' hyperthyroidism and ophthalmopathy. Study results and caveats: Most thyroid clonotypes with frequency above 0.001 were detected in blood.

The origin of this receptor is a woman aged 25 to 39 with Graves' ophthalmopathy. V and J are TRBV29-1 and TRBJ1-1, with 9 bases identical to TRBD1. Material: blood. The CDR3 DNA is TGCAGCGCCCGATGGACAGGGGTGGTTGTCACTGAAGCTTTCTTT. Protein: CSARWTGVVVTEAFF.